This T cell receptor (beta chain) was sequenced during a study of cytomegalovirus exposure and HLA in healthy donors (dated by TCRdb to between 2016 and 2019). Turning to the overall study: In an earlier analysis of 587 of the donors, around 300 Gb of sequence data and approximately 100 million unique TCR beta sequences from about 179 million T cells were reported. Approximately 300 gigabases of sequencing data and around 80 million unique TCR sequences made up an early release that covered approximately 650 HLA-typed donors. The study was designed to test whether signatures of past pathogen exposure could be identified by cataloging public T cell receptors. HLA typing covered class I and class II loci at four-digit resolution. Of the approximately 400 genotyped donors, approximately 82% fell in the genetic ancestry cluster associated with self-reported Caucasian donors. In an earlier analysis of roughly 540 of the donors, high-throughput TCR beta sequencing was used to judge whether each TCR beta V gene segment behaved as functional or pseudogenic. The number of donors typed differed by locus, with roughly 629-640 for A, B, C, DRB1 and DQB1, 522 for DQA1, over 600 for DPA1, and 472 for DPB1. The study profiled the T cell repertoires of more than 500 subjects by immunosequencing and related them to cytomegalovirus serostatus. A later genetic analysis took genome-wide SNP genotypes for about 55% of the roughly 700 donors and used that subset as a discovery cohort. All discovery cohort repertoires had been generated on a single sequencing platform. In addition to the first cohort of around 670 subjects, a separate validation cohort of approximately 110 different subjects was used. Alongside the repertoire data, information on donor age, sex, ethnicity and CMV serostatus was compiled. To predict cytomegalovirus infection status, the study brought together high-throughput TCR immunosequencing, statistical association of individual TCRs with disease status, and machine learning. A later analysis re-analyzed previously published TCR beta repertoires from hundreds of donors and added high-resolution HLA genotyping to study TCR occurrence patterns. Across about 380 genotyped donors of the cohort, an average of about 240,000 unique TCR beta nucleotide sequences per donor were sequenced, and roughly a sixth of those sequences were non-productive. About five DR-DQ haplotypes were handled as single units for association and clustering because linkage in the cohort was strong. In the later analysis, no new phenotypic data were used to find candidate immune exposures; instead, reliance was placed on TCR beta sequences and their occurrence across donors.

As concerns this clone: Its antigen has not been determined. Within one base of it there is no much larger clone, and no base qualities were kept.

Library method: the immunoSEQ multiplex PCR assay. For the multiplex PCR, a mixture combining 60 forward primers for TCR Vbeta segments and 13 reverse primers for TCR Jbeta segments was used. A multiplex PCR assay on genomic DNA amplified the CDR3 region of rearranged TCR beta genes. The amplified TCR beta libraries were sequenced on the Illumina HiSeq System as 87-base-pair reads. Processing in the source paper ran as follows. A later analysis tallied 75 million to 95 million unique TCR beta chains across the approximately 670 repertoires, and about 12 million of those chains were shared by two or more donors. Raw reads were error-corrected and collapsed into unique sequences by a nearest-neighbor algorithm in which closely related sequences were merged to remove PCR and sequencing errors. V, D and J gene segments were assigned by aligning CDR3 sequences to IMGT reference sequences. For a sequence to be retained, a match of at least six nucleotides to both a V gene segment and a J gene segment was required. A rearrangement counted as productive if the CDR3 had no stop codons and remained in frame with V and J, and every other rearrangement counted as non-productive. CDR3 was defined according to IMGT convention as the region running from the second conserved V-encoded cysteine to the conserved J-encoded phenylalanine. Sequences without an unambiguous match to a single V gene segment were excluded from the earlier analysis of 587 of the donors. In an earlier analysis of 587 of the donors, V segments were called functional above 56.7% productive rearrangements and were called segregating when the between-donor standard deviation exceeded 5%. A statistical classification framework was built to diagnose cytomegalovirus status from the catalog of TCR beta chain sequences. In a later analysis, V and J genes were assigned by comparing TCR nucleotide sequences against IMGT/GENE-DB human TR gene sequences. Using the TCRdist pipeline, a later analysis assigned CDR3 sequences along with most-parsimonious VDJ recombination scenarios. A later analysis defined each TCR beta chain by its CDR3 amino acid sequence plus V-gene family, and excluded reads lacking a unique V-gene family. To address suspected cross-contamination and a sequencing artifact, a later analysis removed approximately 600 highly shared, low-generation-probability nucleotide sequences. For each public chain, a later analysis derived a clonal expansion index from normalized ranks of inferred template counts within each repertoire. Generation probabilities in a later analysis came from a VDJ recombination model fitted to out-of-frame rearrangements, and those results were checked against IGoR. Hypergeometric tests were used in a later analysis to score TCR-TCR, TCR-HLA and TCR-CMV co-occurrence, with a repertoire-size bias correction applied to the TCR pairs. In a later analysis, false discovery rates were estimated by permuting HLA or CMV assignments 20 times. In a later analysis, co-occurring TCRs were grouped with DBSCAN, and TCRdist sequence similarity was added when clustering was performed within HLA-allele-positive subsets. Repertoires with fewer than 30,000 or more than 120,000 public chains were left out of co-occurrence clustering, as were a few repertoires with anomalous nucleotide sharing. TCRdb carries this immuneACCESS record with in-frame sequences only. Its versions omit some clonotypes, under half of them owing to an unresolved V gene in the studies checked, with the rest unexplained. V, J and clone size are taken as reported in that table, and D and trimming were inferred from the DNA itself. The sample table holds about 140,000 clones, of which 73% were seen once. About 1.2% of the sample goes to the ten largest clones.

The cohort consisted of 650 to 700 healthy bone marrow donors. All cohort members were sampled while nominally healthy, although unrecorded immune exposures were likely present. The donor was CMV seronegative and was included in the group of around 320 seronegative cohort members. A peripheral blood sample was provided by each donor, and peripheral blood mononuclear cells were used for TCR beta sequencing. The Qiagen DNeasy Blood Extraction Kit was used to extract genomic DNA from the blood cell samples. Summary of the overall study and its limitations: According to a later analysis, parvovirus B19, influenza, CMV and Epstein-Barr virus appeared linked to several top co-occurrence clusters. A total of fewer than 200 TCR beta chains were listed by the study as associated with cytomegalovirus. While some public TCRs were present in many individuals, most TCR sequences turned up only very rarely across donors. The classifier was reported to diagnose cytomegalovirus status with high specificity and sensitivity in both the original and validation cohorts. HLA typing was unavailable for some donors at each locus, so association tests used only the typed subset. A further reported finding was that TCR beta sequences accurately predicted the HLA-A and HLA-B alleles for most subjects in the first cohort. Some IMGT-functional V segments, including TRBV6-2 and TRBV6-3, could not be told apart with the 87-base-pair reads, so those segments were excluded. Assigning TCR associations to individual alleles was difficult when HLA alleles, especially DR and DQ, strongly co-occurred. The presence/absence analyses assumed that sequencing depth was roughly uniform across donors, and that assumption may not be true. It was suggested by the authors that the approach could potentially be generalized to other disease states and immunological phenotypes. The cohort was sequenced for TCR beta chains only, and without alpha or paired-chain data the features that could be detected were limited. Compared with the roughly 670-donor mean, donors in an Asian-associated ancestry cluster had fewer N-insertions in productive TCRs, according to a later genetic analysis. Specific HLA alleles were associated with 18,000 or so TCR beta sequences at a false discovery rate of 0.05 in a later analysis. Correlated functional status among segregating V segments might be attributable to linkage disequilibrium, but an unknown experimental factor could not be ruled out. In an earlier analysis of some 500 of the donors, most TCR beta V segments were observed in productive rearrangements about 87% or about 30% of the time, broadly matching IMGT annotations. In vitro tests confirmed that three of the cytomegalovirus-associated TCR beta chains recognize cytomegalovirus antigens. A later genetic analysis associated a missense DCLRE1C variant with V-gene and J-gene trimming of TCR beta chains, and an independent cohort replicated the association. Because counts were too low, about 18 rarely observed V segments, including chromosome 9 orphons, were left out of the earlier analysis of some 640 of the donors. CMV serostatus was the only immune exposure information available for the cohort. A cluster of highly shared sequence variants was judged likely to represent a technical artifact of the sequencing pipeline. In a later analysis, TCR association rates were found to vary across HLA loci, with the most associated TCRs seen for DRB1 alleles and the fewest for HLA-C alleles. Compared with equally common non-associated chains, HLA-associated TCR beta chains in a later analysis were more clonally expanded and had lower generation probabilities. In a later analysis, most CMV-associated TCR beta chains were found to appear HLA-restricted, with HLA associations seemingly driven largely by CMV exposure.

Based on the germline V gene, the CDR1 and CDR2 sequences are SGHAT and FQNNGV. Relative to germline, V is missing 3 bases and J is missing 4 bases, with 16 bases of the junction outside any gene match. The CDR3 runs 18 amino acids, cysteine and phenylalanine included. The entry retains the CDR3 DNA only, 54 bases that are in frame from base 1. Material: PBMCs. Recombination linked TRBV11-2 to TRBJ1-2, with 8 junctional bases fitting TRBD1. The sequence came from a woman aged 35 to 49 in good health and CMV-seronegative. The CDR3 region reads CASSFPVRRDRRIYGYTF. The nucleotides read TGTGCCAGCAGCTTCCCCGTTAGACGGGACAGGCGAATCTATGGCTACACCTTC.